Below are 22 T cell receptor beta chains sequenced from a single sample in a study of blood T cell repertoires in COVID-19. The assay was immunoSEQ multiplex PCR, and TCRdb's table has in-frame clones only and misses some. The data hold about 220,000 clones, with roughly 84% observed a single time. The specimen sequenced was peripheral blood. Receptors were obtained from a man younger than 45 with active or convalescent COVID-19.

The V gene is TRBV18, the J gene TRBJ2-1; 10 bases line up with TRBD2. The V gene's germline CDR1 is KGHSH and CDR2 LQKENI. Trimming removed 9 bases from V and 5 bases from J; junction bases left unmatched: 7. This CDR3 region has 14 residues. In DNA, the CDR3 is TGTGCCAGTTCTCTAGCGGGAGTGAACAATGAGCAGTTCTTC. This gives the protein CASSLAGVNNEQFF.

This chain joins TRBV19 and TRBJ2-1, with TRBD1 identical over 12 bases. Unmatched junction bases numbered 8, after V lost 5 bases and J lost 6 bases. The CDR3 runs 16 residues. Germline values: CDR1 LNHDA, CDR2 SQIVND (reference sequence). This chain's CDR3 is CASSDPGQGAANEQFF. CDR3 nucleotides: TGTGCCAGTAGTGATCCGGGACAGGGGGCGGCCAATGAGCAGTTCTTC.

This clone came up a few times. The chain couples TRBV6-5 to TRBJ1-1; possibly TRBD1 for D (5 bases). In germline, CDR1 is MNHEY, CDR2 SVGAGI. CDR3 length equals 13 residues. The V end lost 2 bases, the J end lost 3 bases, and 7 bases lay between the germline ends. Here the CDR3 DNA reads TGTGCCAGCAGTTACGTGACAGACACTGAAGCTTTCTTT. Encoded protein: CASSYVTDTEAFF.

The J gene is TRBJ2-5, the V gene TRBV7-2; D is perhaps TRBD2 (5 bases). Trimming removed 6 bases from V and 5 bases from J, with 13 bases in between. CDR1 is SGHTA and CDR2 is FQGNSA in the germline V gene. This CDR3 has 13 amino acids. CDR3 bases: TGTGCCAGCAGATTTGGGAGAGGGGAGACCCAGTACTTC. Its translation: CASRFGRGETQYF. Supplemented by reference TRBV7-2 and TRBJ2-5, the full variable domain reads GAGVSQSPSNKVTEKGKDVELRCDPISGHTALYWYRQSLGQGLEFLIYFQGNSAPDKSGLPSDRFSAERTGGSVSTLTIQRTQQEDSAVYLCASRFGRGETQYFGPGTRLLVL.

The CDR3 protein is CASSMRLAGNTGELFF. The CDR3 bases are TGTGCCAGTAGTATGAGGCTAGCGGGGAACACCGGGGAGCTGTTTTTT. The rearrangement joins TRBV19 to TRBJ2-2; 8 bases match TRBD2. In germline, CDR1 is LNHDA, CDR2 SQIVND (reference sequence). This CDR3 region has 16 residues. J was trimmed by 1 base and V by 3 bases; bases with no gene match: 4.

This clone was seen just once. This chain connects TRBV10-3 to TRBJ2-3, with 8 bases fitting TRBD2. V lost 3 bases and J lost 4; bases outside the gene matches: 3. The CDR3 runs to 14 residues. Germline V CDR1 and CDR2: ENHRY, SYGVKD. The CDR3 here is CAISEAGVSDTQYF. The CDR3 DNA sequence: TGTGCCATCAGTGAAGCGGGAGTTTCAGATACGCAGTATTTT.

The chain has TRBV6-5 and TRBJ2-3; D is ambiguous. Trimming pared 2 bases from V and 2 bases from J, leaving 8 bases between. This CDR3 comprises 14 residues. Germline CDR1 MNHEY, CDR2 SVGAGI. The CDR3 DNA is TGTGCCAGCAGTTACGGCCCCACCACAGATACGCAGTATTTT. Protein: CASSYGPTTDTQYF.

The chain links TRBV10-2 to TRBJ2-3; TRBD1 might be the D (6 bases). The ends were cut back, 4 bases at V and 5 bases at J, with 16 bases in the middle. CDR1 and CDR2 (germline): WSHSY, SAAADI. The CDR3 is made up of 15 amino acids. The chain's CDR3 is CASSVDRSRIDTQYF. The CDR3, as DNA: TGCGCCAGCAGTGTGGACAGATCTCGGATAGATACGCAGTATTTT.

The chain recombines TRBV10-3 with TRBJ2-1, with D possibly TRBD1 on 6 matching bases. The CDR3 runs 14 residues. V lost 6 bases and J lost 0, with 9 bases in between. Germline V gene sequence: CDR1 ENHRY, CDR2 SYGVKD. CDR3 sequence reads: CAIRGASSYNEQFF. In DNA form, the CDR3 reads TGTGCCATCAGGGGGGCTAGCTCCTACAATGAGCAGTTCTTC.

This clone was picked up one time. One end of the junction is discordant with germline, which a read error may explain. V usage is TRBV5-5 and J usage is TRBJ2-5, with 7 nucleotides matching TRBD2. The CDR3 extends over 14 amino acids. Germline V gene sequence: CDR1 SGHKS, CDR2 YYEKEE (reference sequence). CDR3 DNA: TGTGCCAGCAGTTTGGGACTATCCCAAGAGACCCAGTACTTC. Its protein product is CASSLGLSQETQYF.

The chain carries TRBV24-1 and TRBJ2-1, with TRBD2 matching 9 bases. V was clipped by 3 bases and J by 8 bases; unmatched bases: 10. The CDR3 is made up of 16 amino acids. Per the germline V gene, CDR1 is KGHDR and CDR2 is SFDVKD. CDR3 nucleotides: TGTGCCACCAGTGATCTAGGGACTAGCACACCCGATGAGCAGTTCTTC. The encoded protein is CATSDLGTSTPDEQFF.

The chain links TRBV3-1 (or the pseudogene TRBV3-2) to TRBJ2-5; no definite D call. Germline lookup yields CDR1 LGHDT and CDR2 YNNKEL (reference sequence). CDR3 length equals 12 residues. V shed 0 bases and J shed 13 bases, with 12 bases lying between them. This CDR3 is CASSQDNPGPYF. In nucleotides, the CDR3 is TGTGCCAGCAGCCAAGATAACCCAGGCCCGTACTTC.

The V call is TRBV9, the J call TRBJ2-7; D possibly corresponds to TRBD2 (6 bases). Germline V CDR1 and CDR2: SGDLS, YYNGEE. The CDR3 sequence is 15 residues long. V was trimmed by 0 bases and J by 2 bases, leaving 12 bases between them. CDR3 DNA sequence: TGTGCCAGCAGCGTAGACGGGAGCTCGGCCTACGAGCAGTACTTC. It codes for CASSVDGSSAYEQYF.

The chain employs TRBV9 and TRBJ1-4, with D possibly TRBD1 on 5 matching bases. The length of the CDR3 is 15 residues. The germline V gene has CDR1 SGDLS and CDR2 YYNGEE. Deletions cut 0 bases from V and 6 bases from J, with 12 bases between. The CDR3 sequence: CASSVAPAGDEKLFF. The CDR3 coding sequence is TGTGCCAGCAGCGTAGCTCCGGCGGGGGATGAAAAACTGTTTTTT.

This chain uses TRBV6-6 with TRBJ2-7, with 10 bases that match TRBD1. Looked up from germline, CDR1 is MNHNY and CDR2 is SVGAGI (reference sequence). V lost 4 bases and J lost 3; bases outside the gene matches: 3. CDR3 length: 14 amino acids. The CDR3 is CASSFRDRGYEQYF. In nucleotides, the CDR3 is TGTGCCAGCAGTTTCCGGGACAGGGGCTACGAGCAGTACTTC.

This chain links TRBV10-2 with TRBJ1-2; possibly TRBD1 for D (6 bases). The ends were cut back, 6 bases at V and 7 bases at J, with 18 bases in the middle. Germline lookup yields CDR1 WSHSY and CDR2 SAAADI. CDR3 size: 14 residues. CDR3 sequence: CASSALGGAGGYTF. The CDR3 DNA is TGCGCCAGCAGCGCCTTAGGGGGGGCAGGTGGCTACACCTTC.

The chain is built from TRBV5-1 and TRBJ2-7, with a tentative D call TRBD1 (6 bases). CDR3 length equals 13 residues. Germline V gives CDR1 SGHRS, CDR2 YFSETQ. V gave up 5 bases and J gave up 4 bases, with 13 bases separating them. In nucleotides, the CDR3 is TGCGCCAGCAGTCGACAGGCGCAATACGAGCAGTACTTC. This gives the protein CASSRQAQYEQYF.

This rearrangement joins TRBV7-9 to TRBJ2-1; 7 bases are shared with TRBD1. CDR1 is SEHNR and CDR2 is FQNEAQ in the germline V gene (reference sequence). This CDR3 has 15 amino acids. Germline trimming cut 6 bases from V and 3 bases from J; bases unmatched to any gene: 8. In DNA form, the CDR3 reads TGTGCCAGCAGGCGAGGACAGGCTTACTACAATGAGCAGTTCTTC. Amino acid sequence: CASRRGQAYYNEQFF.

The table lists this clone with a count of one. The chain recombines TRBV4-3 with TRBJ2-4; D is perhaps TRBD2 (7 bases). This CDR3 has 16 residues. The V end was cut by 0 bases, the J end by 8 bases, with 17 bases between. Germline lookup yields CDR1 LGHNA and CDR2 YSLEER. The CDR3 loop reads CASSQEWGGALDIQYF. Here the CDR3 DNA reads TGCGCCAGCAGCCAAGAATGGGGGGGCGCCTTAGACATTCAGTACTTC.

This sequence joins TRBV28 and TRBJ2-5, with 9 bases fitting TRBD2. V shed 3 bases and J 7 bases; nucleotides not matched to a gene: 6. The germline gives CDR1 MDHEN, CDR2 SYDVKM. This CDR3 comprises 14 residues. The CDR3 DNA is TGTGCCAGCAGTTTTGGCGGGGGGGCCGGGACCCAGTACTTC. Translating gives CASSFGGGAGTQYF.

J is TRBJ1-2 and V is TRBV5-4; possibly TRBD1 for D (5 bases). The CDR3 covers 15 residues. Germline V gives CDR1 SGHNT, CDR2 YYREEE (reference sequence). V lost 4 bases and J lost 4, with 17 bases in between. The DNA of the CDR3 is TGTGCCAGCAGCACCCGACAGACGAACAGCTATGGCTACACCTTC. It translates to CASSTRQTNSYGYTF.

The rearrangement joins TRBV12-3 or TRBV12-4 to TRBJ2-7; D not resolved. Between the trimmed V and J ends, which lost 8 bases and 6 bases, there was a span of 14 bases. This CDR3 has 12 amino acids. The CDR3 is CASSPQVSEQYF. The CDR3 nucleotides read TGTGCCAGCTCTCCCCAGGTCTCCGAGCAGTACTTC.